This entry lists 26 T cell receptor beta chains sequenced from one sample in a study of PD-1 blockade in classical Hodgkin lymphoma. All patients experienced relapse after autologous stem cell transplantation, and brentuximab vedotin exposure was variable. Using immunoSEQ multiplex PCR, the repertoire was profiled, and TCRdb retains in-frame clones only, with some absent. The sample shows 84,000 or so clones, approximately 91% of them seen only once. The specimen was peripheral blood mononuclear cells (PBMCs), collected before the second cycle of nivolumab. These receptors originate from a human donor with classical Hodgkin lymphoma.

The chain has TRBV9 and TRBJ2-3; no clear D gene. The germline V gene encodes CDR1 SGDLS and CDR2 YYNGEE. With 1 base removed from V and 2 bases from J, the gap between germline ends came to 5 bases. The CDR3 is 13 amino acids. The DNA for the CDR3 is TGTGCCAGCAGCGTAAGGCACACAGATACGCAGTATTTT. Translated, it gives CASSVRHTDTQYF.

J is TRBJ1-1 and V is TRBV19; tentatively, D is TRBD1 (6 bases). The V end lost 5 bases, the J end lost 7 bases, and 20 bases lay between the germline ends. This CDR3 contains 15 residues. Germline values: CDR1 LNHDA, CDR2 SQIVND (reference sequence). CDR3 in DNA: TGTGCCAGTAGTCCCCGACAGGATGGAAATTTTGAAGCTTTCTTT. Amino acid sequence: CASSPRQDGNFEAFF.

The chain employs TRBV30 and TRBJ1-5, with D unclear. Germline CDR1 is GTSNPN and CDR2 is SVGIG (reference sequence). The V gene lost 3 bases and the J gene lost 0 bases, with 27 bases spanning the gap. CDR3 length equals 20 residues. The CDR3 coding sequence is TGTGCCTGGAGGGTGATCCCGCTGCTGATCTACCGATTTAGCAATCAGCCCCAGCATTTT. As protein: CAWRVIPLLIYRFSNQPQHF.

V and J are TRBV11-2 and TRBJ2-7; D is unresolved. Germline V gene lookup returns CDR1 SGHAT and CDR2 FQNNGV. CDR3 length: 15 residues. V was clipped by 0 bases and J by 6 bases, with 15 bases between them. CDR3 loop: CASSLDRVNRPEQYF. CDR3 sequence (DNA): TGTGCCAGCAGCTTAGATAGGGTCAATAGGCCCGAGCAGTACTTC.

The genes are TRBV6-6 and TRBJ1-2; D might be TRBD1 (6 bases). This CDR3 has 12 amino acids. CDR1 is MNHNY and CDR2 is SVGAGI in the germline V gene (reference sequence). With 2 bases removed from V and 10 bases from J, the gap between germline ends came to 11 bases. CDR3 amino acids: CASSYAGEVYTF. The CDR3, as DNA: TGTGCCAGCAGTTACGCAGGGGAGGTCTACACCTTC.

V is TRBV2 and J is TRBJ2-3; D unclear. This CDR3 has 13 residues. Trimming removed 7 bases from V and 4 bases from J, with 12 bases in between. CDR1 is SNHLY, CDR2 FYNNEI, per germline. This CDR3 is CASKKFPADTQYF. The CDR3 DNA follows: TGTGCCAGCAAGAAGTTCCCGGCAGATACGCAGTATTTT.

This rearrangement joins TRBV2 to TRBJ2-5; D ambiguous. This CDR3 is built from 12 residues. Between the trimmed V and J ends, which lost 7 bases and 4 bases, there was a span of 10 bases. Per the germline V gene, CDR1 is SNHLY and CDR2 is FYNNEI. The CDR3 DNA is TGTGCCAGCACTCCAGACGTAGAGACCCAGTACTTC. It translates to CASTPDVETQYF.

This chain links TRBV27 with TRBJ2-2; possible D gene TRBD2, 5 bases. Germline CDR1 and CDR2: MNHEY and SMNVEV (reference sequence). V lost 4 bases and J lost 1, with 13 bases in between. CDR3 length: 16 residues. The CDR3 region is CASSSFTGKNTGELFF. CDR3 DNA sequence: TGTGCCAGCAGTTCCTTCACCGGGAAGAACACCGGGGAGCTGTTTTTT.

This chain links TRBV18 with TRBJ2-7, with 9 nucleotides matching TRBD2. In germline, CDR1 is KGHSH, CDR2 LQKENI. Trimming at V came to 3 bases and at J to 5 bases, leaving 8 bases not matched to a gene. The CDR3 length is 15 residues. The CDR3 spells CASSPSGSHNDEQYF. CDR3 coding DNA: TGTGCCAGCTCACCTAGCGGGAGCCATAACGACGAGCAGTACTTC.

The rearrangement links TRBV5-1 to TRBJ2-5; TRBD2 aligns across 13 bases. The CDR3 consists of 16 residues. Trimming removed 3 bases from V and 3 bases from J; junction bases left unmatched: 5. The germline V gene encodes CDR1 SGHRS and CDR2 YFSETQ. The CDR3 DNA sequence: TGCGCCAGCAGCTCTCAAGGACTAGCGGGAGAAGAGACCCAGTACTTC. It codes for CASSSQGLAGEETQYF.

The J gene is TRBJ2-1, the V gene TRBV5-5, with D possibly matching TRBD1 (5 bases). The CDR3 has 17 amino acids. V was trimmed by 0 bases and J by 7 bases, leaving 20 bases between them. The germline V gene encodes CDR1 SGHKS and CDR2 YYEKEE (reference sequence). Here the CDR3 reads CASSLGQGKGTWNEQFF. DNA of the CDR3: TGTGCCAGCAGCTTGGGGCAGGGTAAGGGAACATGGAATGAGCAGTTCTTC.

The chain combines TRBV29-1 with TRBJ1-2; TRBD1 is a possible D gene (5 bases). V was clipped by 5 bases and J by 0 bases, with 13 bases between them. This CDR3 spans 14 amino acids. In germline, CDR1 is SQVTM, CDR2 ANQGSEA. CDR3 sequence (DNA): TGCAGCGTTAGGGGAGGGGTATCTAACTATGGCTACACCTTC. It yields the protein CSVRGGVSNYGYTF. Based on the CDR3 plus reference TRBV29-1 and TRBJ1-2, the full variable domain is SAVISQKPSRDICQRGTSLTIQCQVDSQVTMMFWYRQQPGQSLTLIATANQGSEATYESGFVIDKFPISRPNLTFSTLTVSNMSPEDSSIYLCSVRGGVSNYGYTFGSGTRLTVV.

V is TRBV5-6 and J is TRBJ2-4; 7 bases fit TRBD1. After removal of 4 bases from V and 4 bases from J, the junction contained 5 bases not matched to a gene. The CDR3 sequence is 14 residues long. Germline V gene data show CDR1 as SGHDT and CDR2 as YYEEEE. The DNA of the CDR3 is TGTGCCAGCAGCATAGGGGGCCGGAAAAACATTCAGTACTTC. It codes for CASSIGGRKNIQYF.

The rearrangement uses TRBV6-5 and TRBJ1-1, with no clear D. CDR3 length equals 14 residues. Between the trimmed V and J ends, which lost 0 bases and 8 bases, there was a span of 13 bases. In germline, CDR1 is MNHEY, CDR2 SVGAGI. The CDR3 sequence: CASSYSFVQPEAFF. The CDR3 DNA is TGTGCCAGCAGTTACTCGTTTGTCCAGCCAGAAGCTTTCTTT.

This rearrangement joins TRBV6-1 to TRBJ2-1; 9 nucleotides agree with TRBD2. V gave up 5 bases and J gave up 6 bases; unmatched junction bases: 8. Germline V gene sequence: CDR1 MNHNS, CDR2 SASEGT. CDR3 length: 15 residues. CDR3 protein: CASSFSGRLSNEQFF. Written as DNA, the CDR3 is TGTGCCAGCAGTTTTAGCGGGAGATTAAGCAATGAGCAGTTCTTC.

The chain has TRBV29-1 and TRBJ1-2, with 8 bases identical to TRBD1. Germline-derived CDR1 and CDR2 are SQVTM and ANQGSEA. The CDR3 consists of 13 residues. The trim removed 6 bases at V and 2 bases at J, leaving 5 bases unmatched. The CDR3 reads CSVADRANYGYTF. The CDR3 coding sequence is TGCAGCGTGGCGGACAGGGCGAACTATGGCTACACCTTC.

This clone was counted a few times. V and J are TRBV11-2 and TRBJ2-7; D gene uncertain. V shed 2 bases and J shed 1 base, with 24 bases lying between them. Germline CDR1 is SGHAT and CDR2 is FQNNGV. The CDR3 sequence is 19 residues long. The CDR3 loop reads CASSLWQSPRYRRSYEQYF. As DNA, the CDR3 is TGTGCCAGCAGCTTATGGCAGTCACCGCGATACCGAAGATCCTACGAGCAGTACTTC. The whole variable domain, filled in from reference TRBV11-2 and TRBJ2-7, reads EAGVAQSPRYKIIEKRQSVAFWCNPISGHATLYWYQQILGQGPKLLIQFQNNGVVDDSQLPKDRFSAERLKGVDSTLKIQPAKLEDSAVYLCASSLWQSPRYRRSYEQYFGPGTRLTVT.

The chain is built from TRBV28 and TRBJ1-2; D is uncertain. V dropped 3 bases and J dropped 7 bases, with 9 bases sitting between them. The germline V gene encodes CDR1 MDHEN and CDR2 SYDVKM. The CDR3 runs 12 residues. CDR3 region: CASSFSLRGYTF. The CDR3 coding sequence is TGTGCCAGCAGTTTCAGTCTTCGTGGCTACACCTTC.

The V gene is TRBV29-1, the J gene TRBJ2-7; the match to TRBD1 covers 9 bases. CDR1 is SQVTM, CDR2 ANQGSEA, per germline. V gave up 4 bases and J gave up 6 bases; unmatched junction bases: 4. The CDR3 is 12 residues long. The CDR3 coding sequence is TGCAGCGTTGGGGACAGGGTCCGCGAGCAGTACTTC. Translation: CSVGDRVREQYF.

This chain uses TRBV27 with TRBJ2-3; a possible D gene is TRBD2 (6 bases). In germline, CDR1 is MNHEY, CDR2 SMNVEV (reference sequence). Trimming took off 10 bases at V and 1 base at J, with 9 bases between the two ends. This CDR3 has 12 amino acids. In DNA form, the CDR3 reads TGTGCCATCGGGGGAGGCACAGATACGCAGTATTTT. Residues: CAIGGGTDTQYF.

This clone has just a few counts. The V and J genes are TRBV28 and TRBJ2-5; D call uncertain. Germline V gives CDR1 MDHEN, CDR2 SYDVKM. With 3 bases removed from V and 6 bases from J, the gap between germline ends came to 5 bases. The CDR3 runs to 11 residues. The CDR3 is CASSLAQTQYF. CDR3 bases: TGTGCCAGCAGTTTGGCGCAGACCCAGTACTTC.

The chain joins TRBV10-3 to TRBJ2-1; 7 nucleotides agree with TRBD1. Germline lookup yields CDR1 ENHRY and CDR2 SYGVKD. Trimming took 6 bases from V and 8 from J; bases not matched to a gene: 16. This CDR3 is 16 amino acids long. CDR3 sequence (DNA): TGTGCCATCAGGGAACCCCGACAGGGATGGCGCGATGAGCAGTTCTTC. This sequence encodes CAIREPRQGWRDEQFF.

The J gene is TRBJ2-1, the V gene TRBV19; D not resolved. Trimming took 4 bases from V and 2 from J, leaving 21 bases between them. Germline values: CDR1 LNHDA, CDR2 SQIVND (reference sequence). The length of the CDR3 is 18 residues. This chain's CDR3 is CASSSISLGTNTYNEQFF. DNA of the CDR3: TGTGCCAGTAGTAGTATTAGTCTTGGAACCAATACCTACAATGAGCAGTTCTTC.

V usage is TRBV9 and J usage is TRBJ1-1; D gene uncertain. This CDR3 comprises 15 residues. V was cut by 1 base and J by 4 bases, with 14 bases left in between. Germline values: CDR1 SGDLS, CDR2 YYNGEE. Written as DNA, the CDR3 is TGTGCCAGCAGCGTAACGGGTTCCCCGGGCACTGAAGCTTTCTTT. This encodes CASSVTGSPGTEAFF.

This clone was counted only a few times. CDR3 DNA: TGTGCCTGGAGCAGGGACACGGGTGAAGCTTTCTTT. Its translation: CAWSRDTGEAFF. The chain carries TRBV30 and TRBJ1-1; a possible D gene is TRBD1 (6 bases). The germline CDR1 and CDR2 sequences are GTSNPN and SVGIG (reference sequence). The CDR3 totals 12 residues. The germline V and J ends were trimmed by 3 bases and 7 bases, with 12 bases remaining between them.

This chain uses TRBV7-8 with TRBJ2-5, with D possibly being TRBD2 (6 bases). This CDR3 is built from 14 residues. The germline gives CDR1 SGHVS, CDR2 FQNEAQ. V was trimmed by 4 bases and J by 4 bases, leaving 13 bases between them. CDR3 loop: CASSSRRGGETQYF. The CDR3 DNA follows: TGTGCCAGCAGCTCCCGGAGGGGAGGAGAGACCCAGTACTTC. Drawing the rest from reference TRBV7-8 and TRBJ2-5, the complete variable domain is GAGVSQSPRYKVAKRGQDVALRCDPISGHVSLFWYQQALGQGPEFLTYFQNEAQLDKSGLPSDRFFAERPEGSVSTLKIQRTQQEDSAVYLCASSSRRGGETQYFGPGTRLLVL.